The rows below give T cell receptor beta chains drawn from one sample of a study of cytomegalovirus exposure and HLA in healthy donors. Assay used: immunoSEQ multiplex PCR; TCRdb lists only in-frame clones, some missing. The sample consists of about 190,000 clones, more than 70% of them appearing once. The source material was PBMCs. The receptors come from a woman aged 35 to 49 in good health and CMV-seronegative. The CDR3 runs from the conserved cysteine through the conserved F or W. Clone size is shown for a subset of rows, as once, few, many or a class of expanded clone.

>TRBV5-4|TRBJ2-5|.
CASSFGPAGGPGQETQYF
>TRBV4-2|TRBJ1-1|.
CASSQEEGIVAEAFF
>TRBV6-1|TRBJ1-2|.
CASSRTGEANYGYTF
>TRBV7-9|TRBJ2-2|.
CASSPSGRAYTGELFF
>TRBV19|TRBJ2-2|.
CASNRGGTGELFF
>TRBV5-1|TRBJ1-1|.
CASQPFLQGTEAFF
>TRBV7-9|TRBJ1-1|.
CASSSTGEITEAFF
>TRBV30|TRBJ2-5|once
CAWSGGVGGSQETQYF
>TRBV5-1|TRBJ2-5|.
CASSLGGAVQETQYF
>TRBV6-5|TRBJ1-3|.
CASSYSTRPGTPTIYF
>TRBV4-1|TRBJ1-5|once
CASSKGQGGNQPQHF
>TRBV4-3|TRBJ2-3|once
CASSQGIREPRADTQYF
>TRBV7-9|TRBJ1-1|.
CASSLASYGEAFF
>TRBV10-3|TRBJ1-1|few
CAIMNGRDTEAFF
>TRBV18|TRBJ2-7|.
CASSLDRAYEQYF
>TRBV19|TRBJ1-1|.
CASRFWTGRGTEAFF
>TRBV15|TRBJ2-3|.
CATSRGPLPGDWTDTQYF
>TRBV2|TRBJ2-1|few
CASSEGLAARQFF
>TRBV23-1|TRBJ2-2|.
CASSQSPRDTGELFF
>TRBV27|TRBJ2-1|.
CASSLTSGSRLNEQFF
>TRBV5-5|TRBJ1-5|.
CASRPDNYQPQHF
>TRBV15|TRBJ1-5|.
CATSRALLRHTGVQPQHF
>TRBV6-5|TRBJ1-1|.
CASLDSMNTEAFF
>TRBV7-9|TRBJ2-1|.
CASTPLAGAYNEQFF
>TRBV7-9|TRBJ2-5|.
CASSFGDRGTQETQYF
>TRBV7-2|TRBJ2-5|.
CASSDYGETQYF
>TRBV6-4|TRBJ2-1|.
CASSAGQSYNEQFF
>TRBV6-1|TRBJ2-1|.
CASSGARRSYNEQFF
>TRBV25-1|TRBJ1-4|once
CASSVKAGTGEKLFF
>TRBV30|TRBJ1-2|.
CAWSLSSGIEGHGYTF
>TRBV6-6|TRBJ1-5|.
CASNRGTGNQPQHF
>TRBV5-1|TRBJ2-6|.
CASSLGQAANVLTF
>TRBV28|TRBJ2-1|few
CASSFRTSGLGEQFF
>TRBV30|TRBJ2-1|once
CAWSGTSSYNEQFF
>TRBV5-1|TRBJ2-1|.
CASSAGTGVYNEQFF